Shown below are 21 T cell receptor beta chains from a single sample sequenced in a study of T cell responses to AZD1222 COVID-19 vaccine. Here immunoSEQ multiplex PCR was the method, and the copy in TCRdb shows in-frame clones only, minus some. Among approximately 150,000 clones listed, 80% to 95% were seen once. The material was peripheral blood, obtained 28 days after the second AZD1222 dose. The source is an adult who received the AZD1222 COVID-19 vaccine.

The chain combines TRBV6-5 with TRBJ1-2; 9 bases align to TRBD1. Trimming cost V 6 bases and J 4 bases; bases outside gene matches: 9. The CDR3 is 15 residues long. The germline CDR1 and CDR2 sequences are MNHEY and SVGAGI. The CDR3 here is CASSRTGEGSYGYTF. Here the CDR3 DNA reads TGTGCCAGCAGCCGGACAGGGGAGGGATCCTATGGCTACACCTTC.

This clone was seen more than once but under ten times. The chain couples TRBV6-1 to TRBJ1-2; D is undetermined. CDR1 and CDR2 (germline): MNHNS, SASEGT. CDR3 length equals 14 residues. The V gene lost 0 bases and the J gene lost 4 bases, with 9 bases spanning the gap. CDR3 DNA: TGTGCCAGCAGTGAAGCAATGGCAGGCTATGGCTACACCTTC. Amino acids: CASSEAMAGYGYTF.

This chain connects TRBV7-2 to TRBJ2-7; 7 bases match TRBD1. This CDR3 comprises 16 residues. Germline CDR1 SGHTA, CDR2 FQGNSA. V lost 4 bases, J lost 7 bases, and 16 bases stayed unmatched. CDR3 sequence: CASSSRYRGPAREQYF. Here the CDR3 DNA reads TGTGCCAGCAGCTCTAGGTATAGGGGGCCTGCTAGGGAGCAGTACTTC.

This chain's CDR3 is CASSISDSYNYGYTF. CDR3 nucleotide sequence: TGTGCCAGTAGTATCTCGGACAGCTATAACTATGGCTACACCTTC. The chain combines TRBV19 with TRBJ1-2; TRBD1 is a possible D gene (6 bases). CDR3 length: 15 amino acids. CDR1 is LNHDA, CDR2 SQIVND, per germline (reference sequence). Trimming removed 3 bases at V and 1 base at J, with 12 bases between.

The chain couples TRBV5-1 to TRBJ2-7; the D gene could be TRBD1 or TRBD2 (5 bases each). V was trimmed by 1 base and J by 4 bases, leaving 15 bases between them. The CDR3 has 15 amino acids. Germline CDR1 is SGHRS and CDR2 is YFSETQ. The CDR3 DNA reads TGCGCCAGCAGCTTGCCGGGACGTGCGTCGTACGAGCAGTACTTC. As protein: CASSLPGRASYEQYF. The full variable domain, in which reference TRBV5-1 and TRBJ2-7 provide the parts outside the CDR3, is KAGVTQTPRYLIKTRGQQVTLSCSPISGHRSVSWYQQTPGQGLQFLFEYFSETQRNKGNFPGRFSGRQFSNSRSEMNVSTLELGDSALYLCASSLPGRASYEQYFGPGTRLTVT.

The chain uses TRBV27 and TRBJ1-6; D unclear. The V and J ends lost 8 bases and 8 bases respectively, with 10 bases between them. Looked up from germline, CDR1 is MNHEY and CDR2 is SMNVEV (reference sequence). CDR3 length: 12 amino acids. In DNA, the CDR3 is TGTGCCAGCGGACGGATCTATTCACCCCTCCACTTT. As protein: CASGRIYSPLHF.

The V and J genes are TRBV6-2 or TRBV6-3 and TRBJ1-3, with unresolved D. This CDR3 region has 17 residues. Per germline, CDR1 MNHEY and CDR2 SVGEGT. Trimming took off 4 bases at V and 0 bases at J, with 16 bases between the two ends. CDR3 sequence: CASSFLSTAFSGNTIYF. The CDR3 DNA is TGTGCCAGCAGTTTTTTATCCACGGCCTTCTCTGGAAACACCATATATTTT.

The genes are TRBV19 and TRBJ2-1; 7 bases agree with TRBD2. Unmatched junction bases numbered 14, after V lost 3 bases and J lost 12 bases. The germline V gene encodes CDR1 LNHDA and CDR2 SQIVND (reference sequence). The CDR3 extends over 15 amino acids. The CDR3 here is CASSMGGTIGVGQFF. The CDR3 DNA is TGTGCCAGTAGTATGGGGGGGACTATAGGGGTAGGGCAGTTCTTC.

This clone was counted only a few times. In DNA, the CDR3 is TGCGCCAGCAGCCAAGATATGTTCGGGGGCAGGAGAAACACCATATATTTT. This sequence encodes CASSQDMFGGRRNTIYF. This chain connects TRBV4-1 to TRBJ1-3; D is perhaps TRBD1 (6 bases). Trimming cost V 0 bases and J 5 bases, with 17 bases left between them. CDR3 length: 17 amino acids. Germline lookup yields CDR1 MGHRA and CDR2 YSYEKL.

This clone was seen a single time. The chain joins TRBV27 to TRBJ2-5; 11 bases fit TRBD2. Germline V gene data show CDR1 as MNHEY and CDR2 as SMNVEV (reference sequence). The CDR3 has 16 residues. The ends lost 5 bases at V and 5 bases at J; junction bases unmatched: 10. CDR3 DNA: TGTGCCAGCAGTCAAACTAGCGGGAGCGGGTCGGAGACCCAGTACTTC. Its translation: CASSQTSGSGSETQYF.

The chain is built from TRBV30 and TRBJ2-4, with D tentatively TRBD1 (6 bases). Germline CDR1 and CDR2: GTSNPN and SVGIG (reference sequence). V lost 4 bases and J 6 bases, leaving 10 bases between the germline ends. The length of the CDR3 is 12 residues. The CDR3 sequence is CAWKIQGNIQYF. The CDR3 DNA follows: TGTGCCTGGAAAATACAGGGAAACATTCAGTACTTC.

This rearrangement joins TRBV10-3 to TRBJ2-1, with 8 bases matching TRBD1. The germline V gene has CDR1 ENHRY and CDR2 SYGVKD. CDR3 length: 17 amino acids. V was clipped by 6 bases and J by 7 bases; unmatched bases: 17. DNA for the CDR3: TGTGCCATCAGAAAGAACTGGACAGGGACCTTTCGAAATGAGCAGTTCTTC. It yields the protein CAIRKNWTGTFRNEQFF.

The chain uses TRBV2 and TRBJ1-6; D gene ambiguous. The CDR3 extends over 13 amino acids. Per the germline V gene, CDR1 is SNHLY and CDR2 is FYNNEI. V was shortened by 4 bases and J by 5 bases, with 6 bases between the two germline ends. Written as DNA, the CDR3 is TGTGCCAGCAGTGCGCAGGATAATTCACCCCTCCACTTT. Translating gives CASSAQDNSPLHF.

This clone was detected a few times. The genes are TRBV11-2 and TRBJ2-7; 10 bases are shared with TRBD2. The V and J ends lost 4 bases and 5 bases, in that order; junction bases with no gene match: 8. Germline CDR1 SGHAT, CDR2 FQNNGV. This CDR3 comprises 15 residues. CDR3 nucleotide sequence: TGTGCCAGCAGCTCCAGGAGCGGGAGGGGTAACGAGCAGTACTTC. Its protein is CASSSRSGRGNEQYF.

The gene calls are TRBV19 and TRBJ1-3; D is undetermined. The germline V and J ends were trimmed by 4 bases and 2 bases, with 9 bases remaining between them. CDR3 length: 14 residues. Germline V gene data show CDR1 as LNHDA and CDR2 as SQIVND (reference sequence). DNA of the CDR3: TGTGCCAGTAGTAAGACGGGCGCTGGAAACACCATATATTTT. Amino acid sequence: CASSKTGAGNTIYF.

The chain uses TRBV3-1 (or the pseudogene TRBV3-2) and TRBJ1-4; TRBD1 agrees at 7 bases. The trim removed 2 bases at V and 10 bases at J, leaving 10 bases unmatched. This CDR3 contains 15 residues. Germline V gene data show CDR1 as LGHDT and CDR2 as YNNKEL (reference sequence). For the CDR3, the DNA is TGTGCCAGCAGCCAAACAGGGGCGAGGGGCGGAAAACTGTTTTTT. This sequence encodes CASSQTGARGGKLFF.

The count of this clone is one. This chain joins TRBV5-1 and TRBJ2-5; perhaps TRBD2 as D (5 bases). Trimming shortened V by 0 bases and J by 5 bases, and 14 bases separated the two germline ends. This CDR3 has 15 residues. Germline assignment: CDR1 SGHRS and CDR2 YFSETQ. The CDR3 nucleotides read TGCGCCAGCAGCTTGGGGGATACCCGGAGGGAGACCCAGTACTTC. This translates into CASSLGDTRRETQYF.

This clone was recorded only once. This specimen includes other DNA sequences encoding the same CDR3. The CDR3 sequence is CASSSPGLAGGYEQYF. Here the CDR3 DNA reads TGTGCCAGCAGTTCCCCGGGACTAGCGGGAGGCTACGAGCAGTACTTC. The J gene is TRBJ2-7, the V gene TRBV28; 15 bases are a match to TRBD2. With V trimmed by 4 bases and J by 3 bases, 4 bases remained unmatched. The CDR3 extends over 16 amino acids. The germline gives CDR1 MDHEN, CDR2 SYDVKM.

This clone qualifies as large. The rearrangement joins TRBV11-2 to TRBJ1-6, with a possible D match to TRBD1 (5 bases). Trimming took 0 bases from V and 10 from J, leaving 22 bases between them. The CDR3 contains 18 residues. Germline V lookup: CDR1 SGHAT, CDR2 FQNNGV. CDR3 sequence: CASSLEWISRAVVSPLHF. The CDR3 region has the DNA TGTGCCAGCAGCTTAGAGTGGATCAGCAGGGCAGTAGTCTCACCCCTCCACTTT.

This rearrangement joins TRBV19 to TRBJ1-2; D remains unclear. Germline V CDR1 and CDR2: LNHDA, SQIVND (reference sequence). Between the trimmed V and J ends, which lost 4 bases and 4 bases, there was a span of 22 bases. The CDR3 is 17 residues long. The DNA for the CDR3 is TGTGCCAGTAGTAACGCTGAGAGCGTCCAGATGATCTATGGCTACACCTTC. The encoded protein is CASSNAESVQMIYGYTF.

CDR3 protein: CASSPSMAASSYNEQFF. DNA of the CDR3: TGTGCCAGCAGCCCTAGTATGGCCGCCAGCTCCTACAATGAGCAGTTCTTC. This sequence joins TRBV5-5 and TRBJ2-1; D is ambiguous. The V and J ends lost 4 bases and 0 bases respectively, with 17 bases between them. The CDR3 has 17 amino acids. Germline CDR1 SGHKS, CDR2 YYEKEE (reference sequence).